The entry below describes one T cell receptor beta chain. The antigen this receptor binds is unknown. Per-base qualities were not stored, and no clone one base away is much larger. This sample was taken from a study of radiotherapy plus CTLA-4 blockade in lung cancer (dated by TCRdb to 2016 to 2019). Background on the whole study: Objective responses occurred in about 20% of enrolled patients, and 30% to 40% achieved disease control. Results the study describes overall, beyond this receptor: TCR clones derived from tumors expanded in peripheral blood after treatment with radiotherapy and ipilimumab. Increased serum interferon-beta after radiation, together with early dynamic changes in blood T cell clones, were reported to be the strongest predictors of response.

According to the germline V gene, CDR1 reads SGHTA and CDR2 reads FQGTGA. Including the terminal cysteine and phenylalanine, the CDR3 comprises 17 residues. The sequence is cut down to CDR3 DNA, 51 bases in frame from base 1. The germline ends are 18 bases apart after V is trimmed by 3 bases and J by 3 bases. Receptors were amplified or captured by the immunoSEQ multiplex PCR assay. TCRdb obtained this table from immuneACCESS and retained in-frame rearrangements with V and J assigned. These tables miss some clones; where compared with another copy, unresolved V genes account for less than half of the shortfall, and the remainder is unexplained. The sample includes around 40,000 clones, with 75% to 90% observed a single time. The ten largest account for 5.5% to 7.5% of the sample. In this study, focal radiation therapy paired with CTLA-4 blockade (ipilimumab) was tested in patients who had chemo-refractory metastatic non-small-cell lung cancer.

The source was peripheral blood, collected from a patient treated with radiotherapy plus ipilimumab. The rearranged segments are TRBV7-3 and TRBJ1-5, with a weak D call of TRBD1 (6 bases match). This clonotype originated in a human donor with non-small cell lung cancer who had stable disease on radiotherapy plus ipilimumab. The CDR3 sequence is CASSLHSGVPTNQPQHF. At the DNA level, the sequence is TGTGCCAGCAGCTTGCATTCAGGGGTTCCCACCAATCAGCCCCAGCATTTT.